The present T cell receptor (beta chain) was sequenced within a study of patients and donors after allogeneic stem cell transplantation. CDR1 SGHRS and CDR2 YFSETQ come from the germline V gene. Between the trimmed V and J ends, which lost 0 bases and 4 bases, there was a span of 14 bases. This CDR3 is 16 amino acids long. TCRdb reanalysed the RT-PCR reads using MiXCR and keeps one entry per CDR3 protein. Seen here are about 960,000 distinct CDR3 sequences, roughly 18% observed once, and the top ten hold roughly 6%. What was sequenced was blood, either unsorted or a sorted T cell fraction (not recorded which). This clonotype was obtained from a human donor who was either an allogeneic HSCT recipient or a stem cell or donor lymphocyte infusion donor (not recorded which). It is not recorded whose cells these are; they may come from a transplant donor. The V gene is TRBV5-1, the J gene TRBJ2-1; the D gene could be TRBD1 or TRBD2 (5 bases each). CDR3 nucleotides: TGCGCCAGCAGCTTGGATACCGGGACGGAGTACAATGAGCAGTTCTTC. It encodes CASSLDTGTEYNEQFF.